A single sample gave rise to the 10 T cell receptor beta chains below, sequenced in a study of T-cell memory formation after mild COVID-19. Using its own MiXCR run on the 5' RACE reads, TCRdb lists one record per CDR3 protein. The sample includes some 210,000 distinct CDR3 sequences, around 30% of them seen just once. Sequenced material: PBMCs or a T cell subset sorted from them (not recorded which). The receptors stem from an adult woman who had mild COVID-19 (a few samples of this study predate the infection). Cell type and time point are not known.

The rearrangement joins TRBV7-9 to TRBJ2-7; 9 bases line up with TRBD2. The germline CDR1 and CDR2 sequences are SEHNR and FQNEAQ (reference sequence). CDR3 size: 19 residues. With V trimmed by 2 bases and J by 0 bases, 14 bases remained unmatched. CDR3 amino acids: CASSLPTGLAVPNSYEQYF. CDR3 coding DNA: TGTGCCAGCAGCTTACCTACGGGACTAGCCGTTCCAAACTCCTACGAGCAGTACTTC.

V is TRBV6-1 and J is TRBJ2-3, with D perhaps TRBD2 (6 bases). Germline values: CDR1 MNHNS, CDR2 SASEGT. The CDR3 is 15 residues long. The germline V and J ends were trimmed by 6 bases and 4 bases, with 17 bases remaining between them. CDR3 DNA sequence: TGTGCCAGCAGAGAAAGACTAGTGGGTGCAGATACGCAGTATTTT. This translates into CASRERLVGADTQYF.

This clonotype was counted a few times. The rearrangement uses TRBV11-2 and TRBJ1-2, with D uncertain. V lost 3 bases, J lost 8 bases, and 13 bases lay in between. The CDR3 spans 13 residues. Germline-derived CDR1 and CDR2 are SGHAT and FQNNGV. This chain's CDR3 is CASSFIELPGYTF. CDR3 nucleotide sequence: TGTGCCAGCAGCTTTATTGAACTGCCGGGCTACACCTTC.

V gene TRBV7-9 combines with J gene TRBJ2-3, with 9 bases that match TRBD1. V lost 0 bases to trimming and J lost 4 bases; unmatched junction nucleotides: 2. CDR3 size: 15 residues. Germline values: CDR1 SEHNR, CDR2 FQNEAQ (reference sequence). The CDR3 nucleotides are TGTGCCAGCAGCTTAGCCGGGACAGGGTCAGATACGCAGTATTTT. It translates to CASSLAGTGSDTQYF. Variable domain in full (rest from reference TRBV7-9 and TRBJ2-3): DTGVSQNPRHKITKRGQNVTFRCDPISEHNRLYWYRQTLGQGPEFLTYFQNEAQLEKSRLLSDRFSAERPKGSFSTLEIQRTEQGDSAMYLCASSLAGTGSDTQYFGPGTRLTVL.

This clonotype was detected a few times. The chain joins TRBV7-9 to TRBJ2-5; 7 positions match TRBD2. V dropped 4 bases and J dropped 9; count of bases not matched to a gene: 14. Germline CDR1 is SEHNR and CDR2 is FQNEAQ (reference sequence). This CDR3 has 15 amino acids. This CDR3 is CASSYYETSSGPQYF. The CDR3 DNA reads TGTGCCAGCAGCTACTATGAGACTAGCTCCGGTCCCCAGTACTTC.

This clonotype was seen a few times. This sequence joins TRBV5-1 and TRBJ2-7, with unresolved D. CDR1 is SGHRS, CDR2 YFSETQ, per germline. The V end was cut by 4 bases, the J end by 0 bases, with 14 bases between. CDR3 length: 15 amino acids. CDR3 nucleotide sequence: TGCGCCAGCAGCCCACAAGGACGTTTCTCCTACGAGCAGTACTTC. This sequence encodes CASSPQGRFSYEQYF. The full variable domain, in which reference TRBV5-1 and TRBJ2-7 provide the parts outside the CDR3, is KAGVTQTPRYLIKTRGQQVTLSCSPISGHRSVSWYQQTPGQGLQFLFEYFSETQRNKGNFPGRFSGRQFSNSRSEMNVSTLELGDSALYLCASSPQGRFSYEQYFGPGTRLTVT.

This rearrangement joins TRBV9 to TRBJ2-1; TRBD2 aligns across 14 bases. With 2 bases clipped from V and 9 bases from J, the junction kept 4 bases outside the gene matches. The CDR3 extends over 15 amino acids. Germline V gives CDR1 SGDLS, CDR2 YYNGEE. This CDR3 reads CASSVTSGGAAEQFF. CDR3 DNA: TGTGCCAGCAGCGTGACTAGCGGGGGGGCAGCTGAGCAGTTCTTC.

V usage is TRBV4-2 and J usage is TRBJ2-7; D perhaps matches TRBD1 (6 bases). The germline V gene encodes CDR1 LGHNA and CDR2 YNFKEQ. This CDR3 comprises 15 residues. Deletions cut 0 bases from V and 0 bases from J, with 9 bases between. The CDR3 DNA reads as TGTGCCAGCAGCCAAGATACAGGGAACTCCTACGAGCAGTACTTC. Its protein is CASSQDTGNSYEQYF.

This clonotype turned up a few times. The V gene is TRBV6-6, the J gene TRBJ2-1; D is unclear. From germline, CDR1 is MNHNY and CDR2 SVGAGI (reference sequence). V was shortened by 0 bases and J by 4 bases, with 16 bases between the two germline ends. The CDR3 is 17 amino acids. As DNA, the CDR3 is TGTGCCAGCAGTTACTCGACACTCCGTCGTGAGTACAATGAGCAGTTCTTC. This sequence encodes CASSYSTLRREYNEQFF.

A few counts support this clonotype. This rearrangement joins TRBV29-1 to TRBJ2-7; 8 nucleotides agree with TRBD1. CDR3 length equals 14 residues. Germline V CDR1 and CDR2: SQVTM, ANQGSEA. With 1 base clipped from V and 3 bases from J, the junction kept 5 bases outside the gene matches. This CDR3 reads CSVEGADRDYEQYF. Here the CDR3 DNA reads TGCAGCGTTGAAGGGGCGGACAGGGACTACGAGCAGTACTTC.